This TCR beta chain was profiled in a study of T-cell reconstitution after alpha-beta-depleted transplantation in children. CDR3 length: 17 amino acids. Germline CDR1 and CDR2: MNHEY and SVGAGI. J was trimmed by 3 bases and V by 0 bases; bases with no gene match: 7. In this sample, this clonotype turned up a few times. Library preparation (for TCRbeta) was performed with unique molecular identifiers. One entry per CDR3 protein results from TCRdb running MiXCR on the PCR reads. This sample has some 400,000 distinct CDR3 sequences, with roughly 22% found just once. The sequencing used PBMCs from the stem cell graft donor, collected from the stem cell graft. The sequence came from a human donor who donated a stem cell graft to a child with acute myeloid leukemia. V and J are TRBV6-5 and TRBJ2-2; 7 nucleotides align to TRBD1. CDR3 loop: CASSYSSSGQYTGELFF. CDR3 DNA: TGTGCCAGCAGTTACTCGAGCTCGGGACAGTACACCGGGGAGCTGTTTTTT.